This T cell receptor beta chain was captured by sequencing in a study of shared clonotypes between healthy human individuals. Only in-frame clones appear in the TCRdb table, and some are missing; sequencing was by immunoSEQ multiplex PCR. This sample carries roughly 640,000 clones, 97% of them seen once, and the ten largest clones take about 0.06%. This clone was counted once. V was pared by 1 base and J by 3 bases, with 1 base between. Germline V gene data show CDR1 as SGHNT and CDR2 as YYREEE (reference sequence). The CDR3 sequence is 12 residues long. Material for sequencing was naive CD4+ T cells sorted from blood. Subset defined: CD45RA+ positively selected. The chain couples TRBV5-4 to TRBJ2-2, with D hard to call. The TCR comes from a woman aged 30 to 39 in good health. The CDR3 is CASSLYTGELFF. The CDR3 coding sequence is TGTGCCAGCAGCTTGTACACCGGGGAGCTGTTTTTT.